The present T cell receptor beta chain was sequenced within a study of Ad26.COV2.S vaccination and SARS-CoV-2 variants. Study information: In the COV1001 trial, the donor was in the Ad26.COV2.S arm. Ad26.COV2.S was injected intramuscularly once or twice, 56 days apart.

The method was immunoSEQ multiplex PCR; TCRdb's version includes in-frame clones alone and lacks a portion of them. The profile covers 300,000 to 500,000 clones, with approximately 91% appearing a single time and around 3.4% taken by the ten largest. Treatment reported: some 20 received Ad26.COV2.S at low or high dose, single or two shots; several received placebo; per-sample allocation not given. On day 63 after the first injection, vaccine and placebo recipients gave samples. An 18-55-year-old adult in Boston served as donor. The clonotype originates from a person between 18 and 60 years old who received the Ad26.COV2.S COVID-19 vaccine or a placebo. The specimen comprised peripheral blood, sampled in a trial of Ad26.COV2.S vaccine versus placebo.

Here the CDR3 reads CAWRGPGANVLTF. CDR3 nucleotides: TGTGCCTGGAGAGGACCTGGGGCCAACGTCCTGACTTTC. The chain recombines TRBV30 with TRBJ2-6; D gene uncertain. V gave up 3 bases and J gave up 2 bases, with 5 bases separating them. In germline, CDR1 is GTSNPN, CDR2 SVGIG (reference sequence). The CDR3 has 13 amino acids.